What follows describes a single T cell receptor (beta chain). TCRdb reanalyzed the 5' RACE reads and collapses them to one entry per CDR3 protein, without DNA. This listing includes approximately 400,000 distinct CDR3 sequences. These data are taken from a study of monozygotic twins with inflammatory bowel disease. The TCR originated in a human donor with ulcerative colitis or Crohn's disease, or a healthy co-twin of an affected twin (not recorded which). Material: blood.

This CDR3 is CASSTRGIEQYF. V gene TRBV27 combines with J gene TRBJ2-7; the D call of TRBD2 rests on TCRdb alone, since no DNA is present to check it. The CDR3 is made up of 12 amino acids. Germline-derived CDR1 and CDR2 are MNHEY and SMNVEV (reference sequence).